The rows below give T cell receptor beta chains drawn from one sample of a study of T cell responses to AZD1222 COVID-19 vaccine. TCRdb's table, derived via immunoSEQ multiplex PCR, lists solely in-frame clones and lacks some. The sample holds about 100,000 clones, approximately 90% seen once. The material was peripheral blood, obtained on day 0 of AZD1222 vaccination. The receptors originated from an adult in good health. CDR3s include the opening cysteine and the closing phenylalanine or tryptophan. The order of the fields is J gene, V gene, D gene, clone size, CDR3 protein, CDR3 DNA. The D gene is left open where the match is weak. Size values are once, few and many counts, or a class for expanded clones, and some rows have none.

>TRBJ1-1|TRBV30|TRBD1|.
CAWSGDRGIPEAFF
TGTGCCTGGAGTGGGGACAGGGGAATTCCTGAAGCTTTCTTT
>TRBJ1-2|TRBV14|.|.
CASSQGVNYGYTF
TGTGCCAGCAGCCAGGGGGTCAACTATGGCTACACCTTC
>TRBJ2-2|TRBV6-2/TRBV6-3|TRBD2|.
CASSNLAGAVGELFF
TGTGCCAGCAGCAACCTAGCGGGGGCTGTCGGGGAGCTGTTTTTT
>TRBJ2-3|TRBV7-9|TRBD1|.
CASSHRDRVVPLSTDTQYF
TGTGCCAGCAGCCACCGGGACAGGGTCGTCCCTCTTAGCACAGATACGCAGTATTTT
>TRBJ1-3|TRBV12-3/TRBV12-4|.|.
CASSHSGNTIYF
TGTGCCAGCAGCCACAGTGGAAACACCATATATTTT
>TRBJ1-2|TRBV30|TRBD1|.
CAWSVNRGGYGYTF
TGTGCCTGGAGTGTAAACAGGGGAGGCTATGGCTACACCTTC
>TRBJ2-7|TRBV3-1/TRBV3-2|.|once
CASSPMLSNPYEQYF
TGTGCCAGCAGCCCTATGCTTAGTAATCCCTACGAGCAGTACTTC
>TRBJ2-5|TRBV6-1|.|.
CASSEGGSGETQYF
TGTGCCAGCAGTGAAGGGGGGAGTGGGGAGACCCAGTACTTC
>TRBJ1-4|TRBV7-9|.|.
CASSLVTGINEKLFF
TGTGCCAGCAGCTTAGTCACAGGGATTAATGAAAAACTGTTTTTT
>TRBJ2-3|TRBV5-5|TRBD2|.
CASSNSLAGGRVDTQYF
TGTGCCAGCAGCAATTCACTAGCGGGGGGCCGGGTAGATACGCAGTATTTT
>TRBJ1-3|TRBV7-9|.|.
CASSLDSGPGNTIYF
TGTGCCAGCAGCTTAGACTCGGGACCTGGAAACACCATATATTTT
>TRBJ1-6|TRBV7-3|.|.
CASSLGSYNSPLHF
TGTGCCAGCAGCTTAGGCTCCTATAATTCACCCCTCCACTTT
>TRBJ2-3|TRBV4-2|.|.
CASSQERRAGDTQYF
TGTGCCAGCAGCCAAGAGCGGCGGGCAGGGGATACGCAGTATTTT
>TRBJ2-1|TRBV27|TRBD2|.
CASSWTSFVTEQFF
TGTGCCAGCAGCTGGACTAGTTTCGTGACTGAGCAGTTCTTC
>TRBJ1-5|TRBV7-2|TRBD1|.
CASSQQGPGQPQHF
TGTGCCAGCAGCCAACAGGGGCCGGGGCAGCCCCAGCATTTT